The entry that follows covers one T cell receptor beta chain sequence. This CDR3 has 16 residues. Germline-derived CDR1 and CDR2 are SGHRS and YFSETQ. Trimming pared 1 base from V and 5 bases from J, leaving 16 bases between. These data are taken from a study of technical replicates of blood from several donors. Profiled with immunoSEQ multiplex PCR; TCRdb holds only in-frame clones, not every one. This sample has under 65,000 clones, with about 86% found just once. This TCR was sampled from a human donor in good health. Some clones in this sample may be carry-over from other donors' samples. The chain uses TRBV5-1 and TRBJ2-1, with D possibly TRBD1 on 6 matching bases. The source material was PBMCs. The CDR3 reads CASSLLTARGNNEQFF. The CDR3 DNA reads as TGCGCCAGCAGCTTGCTGACAGCGAGGGGGAACAATGAGCAGTTCTTC.